One and the same sample provided the 26 T cell receptor beta chains below, sequenced in a study of T cell responses to AZD1222 COVID-19 vaccine. Clones were read by immunoSEQ multiplex PCR, and TCRdb kept only the in-frame ones, dropping some. The top ten hold approximately 10% of the sample, which has about 180,000 clones, around nine tenths seen once. The sequencing used peripheral blood, collected 28 days after the second AZD1222 dose. The receptor set was obtained from an adult who received the AZD1222 COVID-19 vaccine.

The chain recombines TRBV19 with TRBJ1-2, with D unresolved. The CDR3 runs 14 residues. The V gene's germline CDR1 is LNHDA and CDR2 SQIVND (reference sequence). Between the trimmed V and J ends, which lost 6 bases and 2 bases, there was a span of 13 bases. The DNA of the CDR3 is TGTGCCAGTAGCCAAAGTCGGGGAAACTATGGCTACACCTTC. It specifies CASSQSRGNYGYTF.

The chain combines TRBV2 with TRBJ1-1; TRBD1 matches 7 bases. In germline, CDR1 is SNHLY, CDR2 FYNNEI. J was trimmed by 1 base and V by 0 bases; bases with no gene match: 2. The CDR3 totals 15 residues. The CDR3 coding sequence is TGTGCCAGCAGTGAAGCGGGGACAGCGAACACTGAAGCTTTCTTT. Amino acid sequence: CASSEAGTANTEAFF.

The chain links TRBV5-6 to TRBJ1-6; TRBD1 is a possible D gene (5 bases). Trimming pared 4 bases from V and 3 bases from J, leaving 17 bases between. The CDR3 is 17 residues long. Germline V gene data show CDR1 as SGHDT and CDR2 as YYEEEE. Here the CDR3 DNA reads TGTGCCAGCAGCCTGACCCCAGACAGCCACTATAATTCACCCCTCCACTTT. Translation gives CASSLTPDSHYNSPLHF.

This clone was recorded once. This chain joins TRBV19 and TRBJ1-2; the match to TRBD1 covers 7 bases. The CDR3 length is 13 residues. J was trimmed by 4 bases and V by 7 bases; bases with no gene match: 6. Germline values: CDR1 LNHDA, CDR2 SQIVND (reference sequence). Here the CDR3 DNA reads TGTGCCAGTACGGAACAGGGGCCCTATGGCTACACCTTC. This sequence encodes CASTEQGPYGYTF.

V is TRBV28 and J is TRBJ2-5, with TRBD1 as a possible D gene (6 bases). Germline values: CDR1 MDHEN, CDR2 SYDVKM. CDR3 length equals 15 residues. Trimming removed 6 bases from V and 2 bases from J, with 16 bases in between. In nucleotides, the CDR3 is TGTGCCAGCAGCGTTACCAGGGGTACGCAAGAGACCCAGTACTTC. Translation gives CASSVTRGTQETQYF.

This clone was observed once. The chain joins TRBV11-2 to TRBJ2-3; 7 bases are shared with TRBD1. Trimming took 5 bases from V and 3 from J; bases not matched to a gene: 14. CDR1 is SGHAT and CDR2 is FQNNGV in the germline V gene. This CDR3 region has 17 residues. CDR3 DNA sequence: TGTGCCAGCAGCCCTAACGTCGACAGGGTAAGGACAGATACGCAGTATTTT. As protein: CASSPNVDRVRTDTQYF.

The chain combines TRBV30 with TRBJ2-7; TRBD2 might be the D (7 bases). Germline loops: CDR1 GTSNPN, CDR2 SVGIG (reference sequence). V gave up 1 base and J gave up 7 bases, with 14 bases separating them. The CDR3 sequence is 13 residues long. CDR3 coding DNA: TGTGCCTGGAGTGAACGGGGGGCGGAGGAGCAGTACTTC. This encodes CAWSERGAEEQYF. The whole variable domain, filled in from reference TRBV30 and TRBJ2-7, reads SQTIHQWPATLVQPVGSPLSLECTVEGTSNPNLYWYRQAAGRGLQLLFYSVGIGQISSEVPQNLSASRPQDRQFILSSKKLLLSDSGFYLCAWSERGAEEQYFGPGTRLTVT.

This chain uses TRBV7-2 with TRBJ1-6; possibly TRBD1 for D (5 bases). Deletions cut 1 base from V and 9 bases from J, with 13 bases between. This CDR3 region has 15 residues. The germline V gene has CDR1 SGHTA and CDR2 FQGNSA. CDR3 region: CASSLEGRVSSPLHF. In DNA form, the CDR3 reads TGTGCCAGCAGCTTAGAGGGCAGGGTTAGTTCACCCCTCCACTTT. The variable domain in full, with the rest retrieved from reference TRBV7-2 and TRBJ1-6, is GAGVSQSPSNKVTEKGKDVELRCDPISGHTALYWYRQSLGQGLEFLIYFQGNSAPDKSGLPSDRFSAERTGGSVSTLTIQRTQQEDSAVYLCASSLEGRVSSPLHFGNGTRLTVT.

V gene TRBV29-1 combines with J gene TRBJ2-7; D possibly uses TRBD1 or TRBD2 (5 bases each). Germline V gene lookup returns CDR1 SQVTM and CDR2 ANQGSEA. CDR3 length: 14 residues. V shed 5 bases and J shed 6 bases, with 20 bases lying between them. The CDR3 sequence is CSVSRDPKVPEQYF. The CDR3 region has the DNA TGCAGCGTTAGCCGGGACCCCAAAGTTCCCGAGCAGTACTTC.

As DNA, the CDR3 is TGTGCCACCAGTGATTCGCAGGGGTACCAAGAGACCCAGTACTTC. This sequence encodes CATSDSQGYQETQYF. The chain carries TRBV24-1 and TRBJ2-5; D is perhaps TRBD1 (6 bases). The CDR3 sequence is 15 residues long. The V gene lost 2 bases and the J gene lost 0 bases, with 9 bases spanning the gap. Germline values: CDR1 KGHDR, CDR2 SFDVKD.

The chain recombines TRBV5-6 with TRBJ2-1; D gene uncertain. V was shortened by 0 bases and J by 0 bases, with 10 bases between the two germline ends. Germline CDR1 and CDR2: SGHDT and YYEEEE. This CDR3 contains 16 residues. The CDR3 is CASSLGGPGSYNEQFF. The CDR3, as DNA: TGTGCCAGCAGCTTGGGTGGGCCTGGCTCCTACAATGAGCAGTTCTTC.

The CDR3 loop is CASSLAAGDGYEQYF. The CDR3 DNA reads TGTGCCAGCAGCTTAGCGGCAGGGGACGGGTACGAGCAGTACTTC. The chain carries TRBV11-3 and TRBJ2-7; TRBD1 might be the D (6 bases). The V end was cut by 1 base, the J end by 4 bases, with 14 bases between. The CDR3 spans 15 residues. The V gene's germline CDR1 is SGHNT and CDR2 YENEEA. The full variable domain, its missing parts supplied by reference TRBV11-3 and TRBJ2-7, is EAGVVQSPRYKIIEKKQPVAFWCNPISGHNTLYWYLQNLGQGPELLIRYENEEAVDDSQLPKDRFSAERLKGVDSTLKIQPAELGDSAVYLCASSLAAGDGYEQYFGPGTRLTVT.

The genes are TRBV11-3 and TRBJ2-1, with D perhaps being TRBD1 or TRBD2 (5 bases each). Germline-derived CDR1 and CDR2 are SGHNT and YENEEA. The CDR3 length is 15 residues. Trimming pared 5 bases from V and 2 bases from J, leaving 13 bases between. The CDR3: CASSKRGVTYNEQFF. CDR3 DNA: TGTGCCAGCAGCAAGCGAGGGGTCACCTACAATGAGCAGTTCTTC.

The rearrangement joins TRBV19 to TRBJ2-1; D remains unclear. Germline lookup yields CDR1 LNHDA and CDR2 SQIVND (reference sequence). Trimming shortened V by 2 bases and J by 2 bases, and 10 bases separated the two germline ends. CDR3 length equals 15 residues. The CDR3 here is CASSILGGTYNEQFF. The CDR3 region has the DNA TGTGCCAGTAGTATACTGGGTGGGACCTACAATGAGCAGTTCTTC.

DNA of the CDR3: TGTGCCAGCAGCGCGACAGGGCCGAGCTCTGGAAACACCATATATTTT. Residues: CASSATGPSSGNTIYF. This chain links TRBV13 with TRBJ1-3; TRBD1 matches at 7 bases. This CDR3 has 16 amino acids. The germline V gene encodes CDR1 PRHDT and CDR2 FYEKMQ (reference sequence). Losses at the gene ends were 5 bases for V and 0 bases for J; bases not matched to a gene: 7.

This rearrangement joins TRBV2 to TRBJ1-5, with D unclear. Germline values: CDR1 SNHLY, CDR2 FYNNEI. Trimming left V 6 bases short and J 3 bases short, with 6 bases between. The CDR3 runs 12 residues. The DNA for the CDR3 is TGTGCCAGCAGGGACGCCAATCAGCCCCAGCATTTT. Translating gives CASRDANQPQHF.

V usage is TRBV3-1 (or the pseudogene TRBV3-2) and J usage is TRBJ2-7; 7 bases map to TRBD1. The CDR3 sequence is 12 residues long. V lost 10 bases, J lost 0 bases, and 3 bases stayed unmatched. CDR1 and CDR2 (germline): LGHDT, YNNKEL (reference sequence). The CDR3 DNA sequence: TGTGCCACTCGGGACAGCTCCTACGAGCAGTACTTC. This translates into CATRDSSYEQYF.

V and J are TRBV7-9 and TRBJ2-2; possible D gene TRBD2, 5 bases. Per the germline V gene, CDR1 is SEHNR and CDR2 is FQNEAQ (reference sequence). The CDR3 runs 16 residues. The V end was cut by 5 bases, the J end by 7 bases, with 20 bases between. CDR3 nucleotides: TGTGCCAGCAGCGTGTCCGGGGTCCCCGCGGGCGGGGAGCTGTTTTTT. Protein: CASSVSGVPAGGELFF.

The rearrangement joins TRBV19 to TRBJ2-5, with D tentatively TRBD1 or TRBD2 (5 bases each). Germline V gene lookup returns CDR1 LNHDA and CDR2 SQIVND (reference sequence). The CDR3 has 14 amino acids. V lost 5 bases and J lost 4, with 14 bases in between. For the CDR3, the DNA is TGTGCCAGTAGTCCCAGGGCTGCGGGAGAGACCCAGTACTTC. It codes for CASSPRAAGETQYF. Based on the CDR3 plus reference TRBV19 and TRBJ2-5, the full variable domain is DGGITQSPKYLFRKEGQNVTLSCEQNLNHDAMYWYRQDPGQGLRLIYYSQIVNDFQKGDIAEGYSVSREKKESFPLTVTSAQKNPTAFYLCASSPRAAGETQYFGPGTRLLVL.

This chain uses TRBV5-1 with TRBJ2-7; 8 bases line up with TRBD1. The CDR3 is made up of 17 amino acids. V lost 4 bases, J lost 3 bases, and 15 bases stayed unmatched. Per the germline V gene, CDR1 is SGHRS and CDR2 is YFSETQ. The CDR3 spells CASSPISAGGSHYEQYF. In DNA form, the CDR3 reads TGCGCCAGCAGCCCCATATCGGCAGGGGGCTCCCACTACGAGCAGTACTTC.

This rearrangement joins TRBV25-1 to TRBJ2-7; D call uncertain. CDR3 length equals 12 residues. Trimming stripped 6 bases from V and 5 bases from J, with 11 bases between. Germline CDR1 MGHDK, CDR2 SYGVNS. The CDR3 loop reads CASRLGSNEQYF. CDR3 DNA: TGTGCCAGCAGATTAGGATCCAACGAGCAGTACTTC.

The chain joins TRBV14 to TRBJ2-3; D possibly corresponds to TRBD2 (6 bases). Germline CDR1 reads SGHDN; CDR2 reads FVKESK. The CDR3 is 13 residues long. Written as DNA, the CDR3 is TGTGCTAGTCGCGGGGCGGGCACAGATACGCAGTATTTT. Translating gives CASRGAGTDTQYF.

This chain uses TRBV5-3 with TRBJ1-5; D is unclear. TRBV5-3 is placed among ORFs of uncertain function. Trimming shortened V by 3 bases and J by 7 bases, and 11 bases separated the two germline ends. The CDR3 consists of 13 residues. The CDR3 region has the DNA TGTGCCAGAAGCTCCCCGAATGGACAGCCCCAGCATTTT. Its translation: CARSSPNGQPQHF.

The rearrangement uses TRBV5-4 and TRBJ2-5; D might be TRBD1 (6 bases). Germline-derived CDR1 and CDR2 are SGHNT and YYREEE (reference sequence). There are 14 residues in the CDR3. V was shortened by 2 bases and J by 5 bases, with 13 bases between the two germline ends. The CDR3: CASSLPQGMETQYF. The CDR3 bases are TGTGCCAGCAGCTTACCTCAGGGGATGGAGACCCAGTACTTC.

The chain is built from TRBV9 and TRBJ1-3; D is ambiguous. Trimming left V 0 bases short and J 3 bases short, with 4 bases between. Germline-derived CDR1 and CDR2 are SGDLS and YYNGEE. The CDR3 loop spans 13 amino acids. CDR3 amino acids: CASSVEGGNTIYF. CDR3 bases: TGTGCCAGCAGCGTAGAGGGTGGAAACACCATATATTTT.

The chain couples TRBV6-1 to TRBJ2-7; D not certain. V lost 1 base and J 3 bases, leaving 10 bases between the germline ends. Germline assignment: CDR1 MNHNS and CDR2 SASEGT. CDR3 length: 14 amino acids. The CDR3 sequence: CASSEDGQYYEQYF. In DNA form, the CDR3 reads TGTGCCAGCAGTGAAGATGGTCAGTACTACGAGCAGTACTTC.